This T cell receptor beta chain appears in the sequencing data of a study of shared clonotypes between healthy human individuals. CD4+ cells underwent separation, giving CD45RA+ naive and CD45RA-negative memory subsets. The protocol was immunoSEQ multiplex PCR, while the TCRdb copy is restricted to in-frame clones and leaves out a portion. The repertoire holds over 2 million clones, with around 90% as singletons. The germline V and J ends were trimmed by 7 bases and 0 bases, with 13 bases remaining between them. Germline-derived CDR1 and CDR2 are MNHNY and SVGAGI (reference sequence). The CDR3 extends over 15 amino acids.

The sequence was collected from a man between 18 and 29 years old in good health. Some clones in this sample may be carry-over from other donors' samples. The sample taken for sequencing was naive CD4+ T cells from PBMCs. Specified subset: CD45RA+ positively selected. This chain links TRBV6-6 with TRBJ1-5, with a weak D call TRBD1 (6 bases). CDR3 in DNA: TGTGCCAGCAACCCGGGGGCGAATAGCAATCAGCCCCAGCATTTT. Protein product: CASNPGANSNQPQHF.